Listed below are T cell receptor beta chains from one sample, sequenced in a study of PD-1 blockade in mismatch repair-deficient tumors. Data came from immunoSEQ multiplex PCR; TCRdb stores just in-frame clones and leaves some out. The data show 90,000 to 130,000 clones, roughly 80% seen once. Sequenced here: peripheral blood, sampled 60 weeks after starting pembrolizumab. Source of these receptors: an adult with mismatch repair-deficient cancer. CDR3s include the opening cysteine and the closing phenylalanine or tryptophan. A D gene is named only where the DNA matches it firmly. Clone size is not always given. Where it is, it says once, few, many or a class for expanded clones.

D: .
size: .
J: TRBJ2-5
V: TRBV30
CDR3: CAWTSGRPEETQYF
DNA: TGTGCCTGGACCTCGGGCCGCCCTGAGGAGACCCAGTACTTC

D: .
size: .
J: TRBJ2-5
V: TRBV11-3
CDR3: CASSLQETQYF
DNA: TGTGCCAGCAGCTTACAAGAGACCCAGTACTTC

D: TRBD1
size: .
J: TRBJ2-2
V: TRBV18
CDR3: CASSPRTGEFSGELFF
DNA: TGTGCCAGCTCACCTCGGACAGGGGAGTTTTCCGGGGAGCTGTTTTTT

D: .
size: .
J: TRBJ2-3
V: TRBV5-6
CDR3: CASSLVAGGDRVGQYF
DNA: TGTGCCAGCAGCTTGGTGGCAGGAGGGGACCGGGTGGGGCAGTATTTT

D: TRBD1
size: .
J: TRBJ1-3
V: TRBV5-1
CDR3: CASGQGVFGNTIYF
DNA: TGCGCCAGCGGACAGGGGGTATTTGGAAACACCATATATTTT

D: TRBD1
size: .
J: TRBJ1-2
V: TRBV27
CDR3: CASSATGQRGYTF
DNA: TGTGCCAGCAGTGCGACAGGGCAGCGCGGCTACACCTTC

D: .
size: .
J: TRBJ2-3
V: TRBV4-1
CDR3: CASSQGVGPTDTQYF
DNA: TGCGCCAGCAGCCAAGGTGTAGGTCCCACAGATACGCAGTATTTT

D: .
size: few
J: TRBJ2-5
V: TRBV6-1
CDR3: CASSPGRETQYF
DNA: TGTGCCAGCAGCCCAGGGAGAGAGACCCAGTACTTC

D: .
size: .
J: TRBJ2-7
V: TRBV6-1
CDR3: CASSEAAGRSYEQYF
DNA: TGTGCCAGCAGTGAAGCAGCCGGGAGATCCTACGAGCAGTACTTC

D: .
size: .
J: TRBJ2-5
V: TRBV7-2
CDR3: CASSLVRSTETQYF
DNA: TGTGCCAGCAGCTTAGTTAGAAGTACAGAGACCCAGTACTTC

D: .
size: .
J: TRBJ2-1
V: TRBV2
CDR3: CASSGLVNEQFF
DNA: TGTGCCAGCAGTGGACTAGTCAACGAGCAGTTCTTC

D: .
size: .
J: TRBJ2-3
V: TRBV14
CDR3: CASSPLPGDAQYF
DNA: TGTGCCAGCAGTCCCTTGCCGGGGGATGCGCAGTATTTT

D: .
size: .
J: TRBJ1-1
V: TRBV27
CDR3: CASSHIVLGRDAEAFF
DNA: TGTGCCAGCAGCCACATCGTCCTTGGCCGAGACGCTGAAGCTTTCTTT

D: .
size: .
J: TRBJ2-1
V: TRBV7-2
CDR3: CASSTGTHEQFF
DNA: TGTGCCAGCAGCACTGGGACCCATGAGCAGTTCTTC

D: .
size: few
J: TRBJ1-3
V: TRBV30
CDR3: CAWSVSDSSGNTIYF
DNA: TGTGCCTGGAGTGTATCGGACAGCTCTGGAAACACCATATATTTT

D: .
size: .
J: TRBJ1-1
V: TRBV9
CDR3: CASSVERGTEAFF
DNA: TGTGCCAGCAGCGTAGAACGGGGCACTGAAGCTTTCTTT

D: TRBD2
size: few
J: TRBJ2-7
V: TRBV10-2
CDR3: CASSESLGLPYEQYF
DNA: TGCGCCAGCAGTGAGTCCCTGGGACTACCCTACGAGCAGTACTTC

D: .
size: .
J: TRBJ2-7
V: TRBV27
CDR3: CASSSIGGASSSYEQYF
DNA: TGTGCCAGCAGTTCGATTGGGGGGGCGTCGAGCTCCTACGAGCAGTACTTC

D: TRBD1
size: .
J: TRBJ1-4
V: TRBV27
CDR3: CASSMTGDEKLFF
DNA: TGTGCCAGCAGCATGACAGGGGATGAAAAACTGTTTTTT

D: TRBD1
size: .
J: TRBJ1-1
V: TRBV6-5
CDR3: CASYNRGGNTEAFF
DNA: TGTGCCAGCTACAACAGGGGTGGGAACACTGAAGCTTTCTTT

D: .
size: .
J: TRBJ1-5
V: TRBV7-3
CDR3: CASSLTGTLNQPQHF
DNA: TGTGCCAGCAGCTTAACGGGGACCCTCAATCAGCCCCAGCATTTT

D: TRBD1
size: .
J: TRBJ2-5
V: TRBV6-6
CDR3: CASRQGQLQETQYF
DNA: TGTGCCAGCAGACAGGGACAGCTCCAAGAGACCCAGTACTTC

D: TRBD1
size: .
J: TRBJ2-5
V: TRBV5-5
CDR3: CASSRMTGGRGETQYF
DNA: TGTGCCAGCAGTCGAATGACAGGGGGCCGTGGAGAGACCCAGTACTTC

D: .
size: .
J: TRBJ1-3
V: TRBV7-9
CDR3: CASSLLSGVGNTIYF
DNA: TGTGCCAGCAGCCTATTATCAGGGGTTGGAAACACCATATATTTT

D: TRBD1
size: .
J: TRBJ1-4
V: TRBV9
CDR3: CASSVYGTENENLFF
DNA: TGTGCCAGCAGCGTATATGGGACAGAGAATGAAAACCTGTTTTTT

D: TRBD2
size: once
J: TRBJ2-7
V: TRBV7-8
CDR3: CASTAPLAGVEQYF
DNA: TGTGCCAGCACCGCCCCACTAGCGGGAGTGGAGCAGTACTTC

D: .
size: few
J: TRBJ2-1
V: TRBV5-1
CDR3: CASSLEVASPPNEQFF
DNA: TGCGCCAGCAGCTTGGAGGTAGCCTCCCCCCCCAATGAGCAGTTCTTC

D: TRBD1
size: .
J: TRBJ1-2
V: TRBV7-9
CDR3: CASSLSFMDRGVFF
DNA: TGTGCCAGCAGCCTCTCTTTTATGGACAGGGGGGTATTCTTC

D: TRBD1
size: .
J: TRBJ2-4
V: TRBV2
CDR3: CARGQPRQLIAKNIQYF
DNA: TGTGCCAGGGGACAGCCGAGGCAGTTAATAGCCAAAAACATTCAGTACTTC

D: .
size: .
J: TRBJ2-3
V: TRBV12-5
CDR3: CASGLVTGGTDTQYF
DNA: TGTGCTAGTGGTTTGGTAACCGGAGGCACAGATACGCAGTATTTT

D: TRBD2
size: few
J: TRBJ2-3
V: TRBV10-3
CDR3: CAIREAGGDTDTQYF
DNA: TGTGCCATCAGGGAAGCGGGAGGGGACACAGATACGCAGTATTTT

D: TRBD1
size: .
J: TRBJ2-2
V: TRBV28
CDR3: CASTYRDRRNTGELFF
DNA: TGTGCCAGCACCTACCGGGACAGACGGAACACCGGGGAGCTGTTTTTT

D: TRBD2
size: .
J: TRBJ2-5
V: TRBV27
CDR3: CASSSSPAGEETQYF
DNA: TGTGCCAGCAGTTCCAGCCCAGCGGGAGAGGAGACCCAGTACTTC

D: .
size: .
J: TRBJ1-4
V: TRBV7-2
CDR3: CASSLGGEGEKLFF
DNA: TGTGCCAGCAGCTTAGGAGGGGAAGGTGAAAAACTGTTTTTT

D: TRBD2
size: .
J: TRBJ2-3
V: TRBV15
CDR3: CATSRDGTGLAGADTQYF
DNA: TGTGCCACCAGCAGAGATGGGACTGGACTAGCGGGAGCGGATACGCAGTATTTT

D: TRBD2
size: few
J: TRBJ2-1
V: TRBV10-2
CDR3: CASMGLAGVNEQFF
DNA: TGCGCCAGCATGGGACTAGCGGGAGTTAATGAGCAGTTCTTC

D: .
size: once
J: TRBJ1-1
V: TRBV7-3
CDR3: CASSPSGGGNTEAFF
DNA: TGTGCCAGCAGCCCATCGGGGGGCGGGAACACTGAAGCTTTCTTT

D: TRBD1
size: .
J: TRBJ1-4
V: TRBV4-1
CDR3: CASSKTGVNEKLFF
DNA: TGCGCCAGCAGCAAGACAGGGGTTAATGAAAAACTGTTTTTT

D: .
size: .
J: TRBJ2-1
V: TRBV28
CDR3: CASSPDFHLSYNEQFF
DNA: TGTGCCAGCAGCCCAGACTTCCACCTGTCCTACAATGAGCAGTTCTTC

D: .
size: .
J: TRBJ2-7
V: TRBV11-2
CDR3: CASSLEAGVVYEQYF
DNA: TGTGCCAGCAGCTTAGAGGCAGGGGTCGTTTACGAGCAGTACTTC

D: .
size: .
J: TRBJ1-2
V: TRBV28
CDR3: CASSLNDRNYGYTF
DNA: TGTGCCAGCAGTTTAAATGACAGGAACTATGGCTACACCTTC

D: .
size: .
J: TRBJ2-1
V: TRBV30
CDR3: CAWATSSGEQFF
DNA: TGTGCCTGGGCGACTAGTTCAGGAGAGCAGTTCTTC

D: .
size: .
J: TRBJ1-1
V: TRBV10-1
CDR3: CASSESRGGGTEAFF
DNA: TGCGCCAGCAGTGAGTCAAGGGGAGGAGGGACTGAAGCTTTCTTT

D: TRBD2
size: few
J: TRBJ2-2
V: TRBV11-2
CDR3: CASSFSGTSGSTGELFF
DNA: TGTGCCAGCAGCTTTTCCGGGACTAGCGGGAGTACCGGGGAGCTGTTTTTT

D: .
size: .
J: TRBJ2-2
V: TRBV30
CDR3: CAWSKGLSTGELFF
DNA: TGTGCCTGGAGTAAGGGGCTCAGCACCGGGGAGCTGTTTTTT

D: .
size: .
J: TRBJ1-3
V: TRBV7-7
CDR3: CASSRDSGNTIYF
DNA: TGTGCTAGCAGCCGGGACTCTGGAAACACCATATATTTT

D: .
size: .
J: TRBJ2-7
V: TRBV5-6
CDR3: CASSLLTSNPYEQYF
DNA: TGTGCCAGCAGCTTATTGACTAGTAATCCCTACGAGCAGTACTTC

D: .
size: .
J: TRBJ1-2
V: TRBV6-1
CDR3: CASSEGSPQRYGYTF
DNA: TGTGCCAGCAGTGAAGGTTCGCCTCAGAGGTATGGCTACACCTTC

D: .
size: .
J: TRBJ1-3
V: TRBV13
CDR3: CASSFEHRSGNTIYF
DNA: TGTGCCAGCAGCTTCGAACACCGCTCTGGAAACACCATATATTTT

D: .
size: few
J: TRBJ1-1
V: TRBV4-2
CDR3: CASSQESKNTEAFF
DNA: TGTGCCAGCAGCCAAGAATCCAAGAACACTGAAGCTTTCTTT

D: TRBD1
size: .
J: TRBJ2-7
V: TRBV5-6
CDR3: CASSITDRVAEQYF
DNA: TGTGCCAGCAGCATAACGGACAGGGTGGCCGAGCAGTACTTC

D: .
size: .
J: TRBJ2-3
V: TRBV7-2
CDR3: CASSLVSTDTQYF
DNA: TGTGCCAGCAGCTTAGTTTCCACAGATACGCAGTATTTT

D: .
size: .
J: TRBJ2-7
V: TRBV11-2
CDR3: CASSLWNLQVGEQYF
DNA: TGTGCCAGCAGCTTATGGAACCTCCAGGTGGGCGAGCAGTACTTC

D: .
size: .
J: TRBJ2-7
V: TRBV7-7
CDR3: CASSFSPDGSYEQYF
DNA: TGTGCTAGCAGCTTCTCCCCGGATGGCTCCTACGAGCAGTACTTC